This T cell receptor (beta chain) came from a study of shared clonotypes between healthy human individuals. Germline lookup yields CDR1 KGHSH and CDR2 LQKENI. With 5 bases clipped from V and 0 bases from J, the junction kept 5 bases outside the gene matches. This CDR3 has 15 amino acids. Points from the study as a whole: Lower generation probabilities were found for non-shared clonotypes than for those shared by all four donors.

In the source study's methods: ImmunoSEQ output held junction-only sequences without quality scores, so filtering differed. Generated by immunoSEQ multiplex PCR, the TCRdb table keeps only in-frame clones and is missing some. D and trimming come from the DNA, and the V and J calls and clone size come from that table. The repertoire holds about 980,000 clones, with 76% as singletons. This clone showed up just once. Antigen unknown. J is TRBJ2-3 and V is TRBV18; the match to TRBD1 covers 7 bases. This receptor was taken from a young man in good health. The sequenced sample consisted of memory CD4+ T cells sorted from blood. Documented subset: CD45RA-negative fraction. The CDR3 DNA is TGTGCCAGCTCAGGGTACAGGGGCAGCACAGATACGCAGTATTTT. The encoded protein is CASSGYRGSTDTQYF.